One and the same sample provided the 29 T cell receptor beta chains below, sequenced in a study of blood T cells in healthy people across ages (dated by TCRdb to between 2014 and 2017). Library method: 5' RACE. The run used an Illumina HiSeq 2500. A second PCR of roughly 7 to 11 cycles was performed with a sample-barcoded 5' primer and a J-beta primer mix. The public reads were run again by TCRdb, first through fastp at Q25 and then through MiXCR, and only productive beta chains were kept. Rows with one shared CDR3 protein collapse into an entry with the most common genes and DNA. The sample yields 1 million or so distinct CDR3 sequences; 45% were counted once. The ten biggest clones cover approximately 20% of the sample. Sequencing was done on a sample of blood. Source of these receptors: an older woman in good health.

V and J are TRBV20-1 and TRBJ1-1; maybe TRBD1 (6 bases). V was shortened by 4 bases and J by 1 base, with 16 bases between the two germline ends. The CDR3 covers 15 residues. Germline-derived CDR1 and CDR2 are DFQATT and SNEGSKA (reference sequence). The DNA for the CDR3 is TGCAGTGCTATCTACCCCGGGACAAGGAACACTGAAGCTTTCTTT. Protein: CSAIYPGTRNTEAFF.

This chain uses TRBV7-2 with TRBJ2-7; TRBD1 agrees at 9 bases. CDR1 SGHTA and CDR2 FQGNSA come from the germline V gene. Trimming at V came to 6 bases and at J to 0 bases, leaving 6 bases not matched to a gene. The CDR3 runs to 15 residues. The CDR3 region is CASSPQGASSYEQYF. As DNA, the CDR3 is TGTGCCAGCAGTCCACAGGGGGCAAGCTCCTACGAGCAGTACTTC.

This clonotype was picked up a small number of times. The gene calls are TRBV29-1 and TRBJ2-1, with 11 positions matching TRBD2. The CDR3 totals 13 residues. V trimming: 6 bases; J trimming: 10 bases; junction bases outside the gene matches: 8. Germline lookup yields CDR1 SQVTM and CDR2 ANQGSEA. The CDR3 protein is CSVLSGRAGEQFF. In DNA form, the CDR3 reads TGCAGCGTCCTTAGCGGGAGGGCCGGGGAGCAGTTCTTC.

The chain has TRBV14 and TRBJ2-5; D may be TRBD2 (6 bases). The germline V and J ends were trimmed by 3 bases and 11 bases, with 13 bases remaining between them. CDR1 is SGHDN and CDR2 is FVKESK in the germline V gene. The CDR3 extends over 12 amino acids. The chain's CDR3 is CASSHDGRGQYF. In DNA form, the CDR3 reads TGTGCCAGCAGCCACGACGGACGGGGGCAGTACTTC.

The chain couples TRBV6-2 or TRBV6-3 to TRBJ2-5, with TRBD2 identical over 9 bases. The CDR3 runs to 15 residues. The V segment lost 2 bases and the J segment 2 bases; nucleotides outside the gene matches: 3. The germline gives CDR1 MNHEY, CDR2 SVGEGT. The chain's CDR3 is CASSYKRGVQETQYF. The CDR3 bases are TGTGCCAGCAGTTACAAGCGGGGGGTACAAGAGACCCAGTACTTC.

This clonotype was picked up one time. The chain joins TRBV7-9 to TRBJ1-2; D not certain. From germline, CDR1 is SEHNR and CDR2 FQNEAQ (reference sequence). The germline V and J ends were trimmed by 2 bases and 4 bases, with 14 bases remaining between them. The CDR3 runs 15 residues. The chain's CDR3 is CASSLSGSQLYGYTF. The DNA of the CDR3 is TGTGCCAGCAGCTTAAGCGGGAGTCAGCTCTATGGCTACACCTTC.

The chain employs TRBV14 and TRBJ1-2; D remains ambiguous. The CDR3 is made up of 13 amino acids. The germline CDR1 and CDR2 sequences are SGHDN and FVKESK. Trimming pared 0 bases from V and 3 bases from J, leaving 5 bases between. The CDR3 sequence: CASSQDAHYGYTF. Here the CDR3 DNA reads TGTGCCAGCAGCCAAGACGCCCACTATGGCTACACCTTC.

CDR3 region: CSVEVGPRDEQYF. DNA for the CDR3: TGCAGCGTTGAGGTCGGGCCCCGGGACGAGCAGTACTTC. The V call is TRBV29-1, the J call TRBJ2-7; D unclear. CDR1 is SQVTM and CDR2 is ANQGSEA in the germline V gene. The CDR3 contains 13 residues. The V and J ends lost 3 bases and 5 bases respectively, with 14 bases between them.

The CDR3 loop reads CSARGLSLAGSTDTQYF. The CDR3 DNA reads TGCAGTGCTAGAGGTCTCAGTCTAGCGGGATCCACAGATACGCAGTATTTT. The chain recombines TRBV20-1 with TRBJ2-3; 9 bases line up with TRBD2. Germline CDR1 reads DFQATT; CDR2 reads SNEGSKA (reference sequence). CDR3 length: 17 residues. V lost 1 base to trimming and J lost 2 bases; unmatched junction nucleotides: 10.

The genes are TRBV27 and TRBJ2-4; 7 bases are a match to TRBD2. Matching the DNA end better, TRBJ2-7 makes the J call doubtful. The CDR3 loop spans 14 amino acids. The V gene's germline CDR1 is MNHEY and CDR2 SMNVEV (reference sequence). The CDR3 spells CASRPAGIIYEQYF. In DNA, the CDR3 is TGTGCCAGCAGACCAGCGGGGATAATCTACGAGCAGTACTTC.

Turning to this clonotype: A much larger clone lies a single base off, so this may be a read error. The chain is built from TRBV20-1 and TRBJ2-5; D is possibly TRBD1 (6 bases). The CDR3 is made up of 15 amino acids. Germline V CDR1 and CDR2: DFQATT, SNEGSKA (reference sequence). The CDR3 DNA sequence: TGCAGTGCTAGAGTCGTACCAGGGGTTCAAGGGACCCAGTACTTC. It specifies CSARVVPGVQGTQYF.

The V gene is TRBV28, the J gene TRBJ1-2; the D is unclear. The V end was cut by 5 bases, the J end by 7 bases, with 8 bases between. The germline CDR1 and CDR2 sequences are MDHEN and SYDVKM. CDR3 length: 11 amino acids. CDR3 in DNA: TGTGCCAGCAGTGTAGAAGGTGGCTACACCTTC. Translating it yields CASSVEGGYTF.

In this sample, this clonotype turned up a few times. J is TRBJ1-2 and V is TRBV5-6; 8 nucleotides match TRBD1. The CDR3 is made up of 15 amino acids. CDR1 is SGHDT, CDR2 YYEEEE, per germline. V lost 6 bases to trimming and J lost 4 bases; unmatched junction nucleotides: 11. The CDR3 loop reads CASTHTQGASYGYTF. CDR3 bases: TGTGCCAGCACCCACACTCAGGGGGCTTCCTATGGCTACACCTTC.

The V gene is TRBV6-6, the J gene TRBJ2-3, with unresolved D. Trimming removed 0 bases at V and 8 bases at J, with 3 bases between. The germline V gene encodes CDR1 MNHNY and CDR2 SVGAGI (reference sequence). CDR3 size: 11 residues. The CDR3 sequence is CASSYSTTQYF. The CDR3 bases are TGTGCCAGCAGTTACTCGACTACGCAGTATTTT.

This clonotype turned up a few times. The rearrangement uses TRBV5-1 and TRBJ2-7, with TRBD1 matching 7 bases. The length of the CDR3 is 12 residues. CDR1 is SGHRS, CDR2 YFSETQ, per germline. V trimming: 7 bases; J trimming: 6 bases; junction bases outside the gene matches: 7. CDR3 bases: TGCGCCAGCCGGCCAGGGGGAACCGAGCAGTACTTC. As protein: CASRPGGTEQYF.

CDR3 sequence: CASFLAGLNEQFF. The CDR3 region has the DNA TGCGCCAGTTTCCTAGCGGGATTGAATGAGCAGTTCTTC. This chain links TRBV5-1 with TRBJ2-1; 9 bases fit TRBD2. CDR3 length: 13 amino acids. CDR1 is SGHRS, CDR2 YFSETQ, per germline. Unmatched junction bases numbered 7, after V lost 8 bases and J lost 7 bases.

The chain uses TRBV3-1 and TRBJ1-2; 7 bases match TRBD1. CDR1 is LGHDT, CDR2 YNNKEL, per germline (reference sequence). This CDR3 contains 15 residues. V was pared by 4 bases and J by 0 bases, with 5 bases of the junction left unmatched. The CDR3 bases are TGTGCCAGCAGCCGCGGGACAGAGACTAACTATGGCTACACCTTC. As protein: CASSRGTETNYGYTF.

The DNA for the CDR3 is TGCAGTGCTAGCTCAGACAAGATCGAGCAGTACTTC. It yields the protein CSASSDKIEQYF. V and J are TRBV20-1 and TRBJ2-7, with D unclear. Deletions cut 3 bases from V and 6 bases from J, with 12 bases between. The germline V gene has CDR1 DFQATT and CDR2 SNEGSKA (reference sequence). This CDR3 is built from 12 residues.

The chain employs TRBV20-1 and TRBJ1-6, with 8 positions matching TRBD1. CDR1 and CDR2 from the germline V gene are DFQATT and SNEGSKA (reference sequence). Germline trimming cut 2 bases from V and 7 bases from J; bases unmatched to any gene: 7. CDR3 length: 15 residues. CDR3 region: CSARFDRGQNSPLHF. DNA of the CDR3: TGCAGTGCTAGATTCGACAGGGGCCAAAATTCACCCCTCCACTTT.

Many counts were recorded for this clonotype. This chain uses TRBV12-3 or TRBV12-4 with TRBJ2-7, with 13 positions matching TRBD2. The ends lost 7 bases at V and 2 bases at J; junction bases unmatched: 2. This CDR3 is built from 14 residues. The CDR3 loop is CASKLAGGPYEQYF. CDR3 DNA sequence: TGTGCCAGCAAACTAGCGGGAGGGCCCTACGAGCAGTACTTC.

In this sample, this clonotype turned up a few times. The J gene is TRBJ2-1, the V gene TRBV10-1; possible D gene TRBD2, 6 bases. Trimming left V 6 bases short and J 0 bases short, with 15 bases between. Germline V gene sequence: CDR1 WNHNN, CDR2 SYGVQD (reference sequence). This CDR3 spans 16 amino acids. CDR3 bases: TGCGCCAGCAGCCTCCGGGACTCGAGCTCCTACAATGAGCAGTTCTTC. Encoded protein: CASSLRDSSSYNEQFF.

V usage is TRBV24-1 and J usage is TRBJ2-1, with D possibly TRBD2 on 5 matching bases. Trimming cost V 6 bases and J 7 bases, with 12 bases left between them. Per the germline V gene, CDR1 is KGHDR and CDR2 is SFDVKD. There are 13 residues in the CDR3. The CDR3 reads CATSSVGGNEQFF. The CDR3 DNA sequence: TGTGCCACCAGTTCGGTGGGCGGGAATGAGCAGTTCTTC.

With regard to this clonotype: One base away lies a much larger clone, so this may be a sequencing read error. The chain uses TRBV30 and TRBJ1-2; no clear D. The germline gives CDR1 GTSNPN, CDR2 SVGIG (reference sequence). The CDR3 extends over 13 amino acids. V was cut by 8 bases and J by 4 bases, with 17 bases left in between. CDR3 coding DNA: TGTGCCCGCAATAAACAATCAGGCTATGGCTACACCTTC. This translates into CARNKQSGYGYTF.

This chain links TRBV14 with TRBJ2-4; 7 bases fit TRBD1. The J call may be mistaken, given a closer DNA end match to TRBJ2-7. Per the germline V gene, CDR1 is SGHDN and CDR2 is FVKESK. The CDR3 is 16 residues long. CDR3 nucleotides: TGTGCCAGCAGCCAAGGCCGACAGGGAATACCGTACGAGCAGTACTTC. This gives the protein CASSQGRQGIPYEQYF.

The genes are TRBV12-3 or TRBV12-4 and TRBJ2-7; 10 bases are shared with TRBD1. Germline trimming cut 8 bases from V and 4 bases from J; bases unmatched to any gene: 8. The CDR3 totals 14 residues. The CDR3 loop is CASEPGQGRYEQYF. CDR3 DNA: TGTGCCAGCGAACCGGGACAGGGGAGGTACGAGCAGTACTTC.

In this sample, this clonotype turned up a few times. This sequence joins TRBV5-1 and TRBJ1-1; weak D call: TRBD1 (6 bases). CDR3 size: 13 residues. Trimming removed 9 bases from V and 3 bases from J, with 15 bases in between. CDR1 is SGHRS, CDR2 YFSETQ, per germline. As DNA, the CDR3 is TGCGCCACCTGGGGATCAGGGGACACTGAAGCTTTCTTT. It translates to CATWGSGDTEAFF.

The CDR3 DNA reads as TGCGCCAGCAGCCAAGTGTCACTAGCGGGAGTCGAGCAGTACTTC. It translates to CASSQVSLAGVEQYF. The rearrangement links TRBV4-1 to TRBJ2-7; TRBD2 matches 11 bases. Germline V gene data show CDR1 as MGHRA and CDR2 as YSYEKL. V lost 1 base and J lost 6; bases outside the gene matches: 5. This CDR3 spans 15 amino acids.

The chain combines TRBV20-1 with TRBJ2-6; the D is unclear. CDR1 is DFQATT, CDR2 SNEGSKA, per germline (reference sequence). Trimming took off 5 bases at V and 2 bases at J, with 7 bases between the two ends. This CDR3 comprises 13 residues. The CDR3 region is CSAGLPGANVLTF. DNA for the CDR3: TGCAGTGCTGGATTACCTGGGGCCAACGTCCTGACTTTC.

This clonotype was counted a few times. V and J are TRBV20-1 and TRBJ2-4; the D is unclear. The end of the DNA fits TRBJ2-7 better, so the J call may be wrong. The germline V gene encodes CDR1 DFQATT and CDR2 SNEGSKA (reference sequence). This CDR3 region has 15 residues. The CDR3 DNA is TGCAGTGCTACCACTGATCCAGGCTTCAGCTACGAGCAGTACTTC. Encoded protein: CSATTDPGFSYEQYF.